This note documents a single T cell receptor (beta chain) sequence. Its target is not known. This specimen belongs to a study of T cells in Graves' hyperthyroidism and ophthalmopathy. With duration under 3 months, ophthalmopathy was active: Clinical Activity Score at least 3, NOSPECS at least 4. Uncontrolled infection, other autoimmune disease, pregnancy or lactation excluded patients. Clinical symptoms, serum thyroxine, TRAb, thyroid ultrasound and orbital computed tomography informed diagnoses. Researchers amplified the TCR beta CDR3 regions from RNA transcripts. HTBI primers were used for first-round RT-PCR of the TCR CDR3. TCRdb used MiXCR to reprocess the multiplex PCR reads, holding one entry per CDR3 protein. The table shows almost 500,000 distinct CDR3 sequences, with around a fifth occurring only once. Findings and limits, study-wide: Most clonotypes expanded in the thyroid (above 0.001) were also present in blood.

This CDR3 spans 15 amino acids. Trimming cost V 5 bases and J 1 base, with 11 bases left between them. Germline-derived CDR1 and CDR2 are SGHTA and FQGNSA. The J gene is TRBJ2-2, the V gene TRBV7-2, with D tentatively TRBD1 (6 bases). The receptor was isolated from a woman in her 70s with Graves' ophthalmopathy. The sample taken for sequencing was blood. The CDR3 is CASSADRLNTGELFF. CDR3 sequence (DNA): TGTGCCAGCAGCGCAGACAGGCTGAACACCGGGGAGCTGTTTTTT. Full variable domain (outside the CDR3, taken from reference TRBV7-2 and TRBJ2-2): GAGVSQSPSNKVTEKGKDVELRCDPISGHTALYWYRQSLGQGLEFLIYFQGNSAPDKSGLPSDRFSAERTGGSVSTLTIQRTQQEDSAVYLCASSADRLNTGELFFGEGSRLTVL.